Sequencing of this TCR beta chain was carried out in a study of long-term antiretroviral therapy in people with HIV (dated by TCRdb to between 2021 and 2022). With respect to the entire study: The earliest samples were collected roughly a decade before the 2015 WHO recommendation for immediate ART, at a time when ART was usually postponed until CD4 counts fell. Test extractions of a monoclonal T-cell line alongside under 35 polyclonal samples showed no cross-contamination during QIAcube processing. Among the 30 to 35 participants with HIV, about 11 were female. A total of over 150 cryopreserved PBMC samples came from roughly 30 adults with confirmed HIV infection and were collected serially over a mean of approximately six years (range 1-12). This retrospective serial study examined whether starting ART and sustained HIV suppression were associated with changes in the composition and diversity of the TRB repertoire in peripheral blood.

Comments on this clone: The antigen it binds to is not known. No much larger clone exists at a distance of one base, and base qualities are not known.

The germline V gene encodes CDR1 SGDLS and CDR2 YYNGEE. V loses 1 base, J loses 8 bases, and the germline ends lie 13 bases apart. From its cysteine to its phenylalanine, the CDR3 spans 14 amino acids. Of all the DNA, just the CDR3 is kept, 42 bases in frame from base 1. Inclusion was restricted to participants for whom at least one PBMC sample before ART initiation and at least two post-ART samples were available. Every participant with HIV received treatment in the United States of America. Before DNA extraction, cryopreserved samples containing about 0.9-10 million PBMC were thawed and washed. At the time of the earliest PBMC sample, participants with HIV were aged between roughly 23 and 60 years. Per participant, PBMC samples came from 1-4 timepoints prior to ART initiation and 2-8 timepoints following ART initiation, for a median of 7 samples. For every participant, serial HIV viral load, CD4+ T-cell count, ART history and demographic data were obtained. Using a Qiagen kit on a QIAcube, genomic DNA was extracted from unsorted PBMC, with samples processed in batches of 12.

On the study overall, not on this receptor specifically: Narrower CDR3 length ranges were observed in HIV repertoires than in controls, and an antigen-experienced repertoire with only a slight naive shift after ART was suggested by the network structure. Unsorted PBMC were profiled instead of sorted CD4+ and CD8+ T cells because pre-ART samples had limited cell numbers. Owing to limited PBMC availability, only the TCR beta chain was sequenced, without alpha chain pairing. Samples dated from about 2003 to 2018, and the ART regimens used may be less effective than current ones. Inferences about post-ART repertoire changes were limited because no data were available on ART adherence, viral resistance or therapy changes. ART initiation was associated with a significant increase in TRB diversity, but diversity stayed significantly below transplant donor controls even after long-term ART. Expanded TRB clones identified before ART initiation dominated the repertoire at all time points, although this dominance fluctuated and declined in many PLHIV after ART.

The immunoSEQ hsTCRB v3.0 assay was used at survey level resolution to sequence the TRB variable region. TRB sequencing targeted a depth of about 35,000-50,000 T-cell genomes per sample. Pooled TRB libraries were sequenced on an Illumina MiSeq with a v3 150-cycle kit. In the source study's methods: Analysis of repertoires was carried out in R inside a reproducible Nextflow workflow spanning QC, data transformation and analysis. LymphoSeq2, an R package for exploring AIRR-Seq data, was used to implement the custom analyses. After excluding a few samples that yielded fewer than 5000 total TRB sequences, 190 or so HIV repertoires remained for analysis. Among the 180 or so HIV repertoires that were kept, approximately 61 were collected before ART initiation and roughly 130 were collected after ART initiation. Repertoires were downsampled to 5000 TRB nucleotide sequences, with summary statistics averaged over 100 downsampling iterations. Only TRB sequences with CDR3 regions of at least seven amino acids were retained for analysis. Diversity was assessed using a clonality score derived from Shannon entropy and using the Gini coefficient. In repertoire networks, the top 5000 CDR3 amino acid sequences were linked whenever an edit distance of one separated two sequences. For TRB CDR3 amino acid sequences, antigen specificity groups and MHC restriction were predicted with GLIPH2. To flag known CMV, EBV, HIV or tissue antigen associations, CDR3 amino acid sequences were matched against VDJdb and McPAS-TCR. Pre-ART, post-ART and control groups were compared with Wilcoxon signed-rank tests and Holm-Bonferroni correction. TCRdb's version of the immuneACCESS table is confined to in-frame rearrangements and falls short of the full clone set. An unresolved V gene accounts for under half of the shortfall where checked; the remainder is of unknown origin. That table gives V, J and clone size, and the DNA gave D and trimming. The sample contains around 31,000 clones, 75% to 90% of them found a single time. The top ten clonotypes cover under 9.5% of the sample.

The TCR comes from a man aged 50 to 59 with HIV. The chain links TRBV9 with TRBJ2-1; the D gene assignment is ambiguous. This sample comprised unsorted PBMCs, obtained around 5 years before starting antiretroviral therapy. The CDR3: CASSVRSQSDEQFF. The sequenced DNA: TGTGCCAGCAGCGTAAGATCCCAAAGTGATGAGCAGTTCTTC.